A selection of T cell receptor beta chains follows, all from one sample in a study of post-analysis software for immune sequencing data. TCRdb redid the calling of the PCR reads with MiXCR, one entry per CDR3 protein. This table has 820,000 or so distinct CDR3 sequences, roughly half appearing once. The sequenced sample consisted of blood. Every receptor here comes from a girl aged 5 to 17 with multiple sclerosis. Each CDR3 is given with its conserved first and last residue. Fields, in order: clone size, J gene, V gene, D gene, CDR3 protein, CDR3 DNA. The D gene is left open where the match is weak. Clone size, where shown, is once, few, many, or a class for clones that have expanded.

>many|TRBJ2-7|TRBV20-1|TRBD2
CSARDGLATSLDEQYF
TGCAGTGCTAGAGACGGACTAGCGACTTCCCTGGACGAGCAGTACTTC
>-|TRBJ2-5|TRBV29-1|TRBD2
CSVDTLAGQLQYF
TGCAGCGTTGATACACTAGCGGGACAACTCCAGTACTTC
>-|TRBJ2-5|TRBV5-1|-
CASSASRETQYF
TGCGCCAGCAGCGCCTCTAGGGAGACCCAGTACTTC
>few|TRBJ1-1|TRBV20-1|-
CSARGVGTEAFF
TGCAGTGCTAGAGGGGTGGGGACTGAAGCTTTCTTT
>few|TRBJ2-7|TRBV20-1|-
CSARDWGSSYEQYF
TGCAGTGCTAGAGATTGGGGAAGCTCCTACGAGCAGTACTTC
>-|TRBJ1-6|TRBV20-1|TRBD1
CSAPRRDRGRNSPLHF
TGCAGTGCACCGCGGCGAGACAGGGGGCGTAATTCACCCCTCCACTTT
>-|TRBJ2-5|TRBV3-1|-
CASSQDSRGKETQYF
TGTGCCAGCAGCCAAGATTCTCGGGGGAAAGAGACCCAGTACTTC
>-|TRBJ1-2|TRBV7-3|-
CASSFAEGGGYTF
TGTGCCAGCAGCTTCGCTGAGGGGGGAGGCTACACCTTC
>-|TRBJ2-1|TRBV5-1|TRBD2
CASKISGGLGGEQFF
TGCGCCAGCAAGATTAGCGGGGGCCTGGGAGGTGAGCAGTTCTTC
>-|TRBJ1-1|TRBV6-5|-
CASSYMGPNTEAFF
TGTGCCAGCAGTTATATGGGCCCGAACACTGAAGCTTTCTTT
>-|TRBJ1-2|TRBV18|-
CASSPPVGKDGYTF
TGTGCCAGCTCACCACCTGTAGGGAAGGATGGCTACACCTTC
>-|TRBJ2-5|TRBV29-1|-
CSVGLQTIQETQYF
TGCAGCGTTGGGTTGCAGACCATTCAAGAGACCCAGTACTTC
>-|TRBJ1-4|TRBV5-6|-
CASSAETQRGEKLFF
TGTGCCAGCAGCGCCGAGACTCAGCGGGGGGAAAAACTGTTTTTT
>-|TRBJ2-7|TRBV5-1|-
CASSLSGYQSSYEQYF
TGCGCCAGCAGCTTGTCTGGCTACCAGAGCTCCTACGAGCAGTACTTC
>-|TRBJ2-7|TRBV3-1|TRBD1
CASSHYGQGAYEQYF
TGTGCCAGCAGTCACTACGGACAGGGGGCCTACGAGCAGTACTTC
>once|TRBJ2-1|TRBV2|TRBD2
CASSKATSGSAPYNEQFF
TGTGCCAGCAGTAAAGCTACTAGCGGGAGTGCTCCCTACAATGAGCAGTTCTTC
>-|TRBJ1-4|TRBV18|TRBD1
CASSRGQVATNEKLFF
TGTGCCAGCTCACGCGGACAGGTTGCAACTAATGAAAAACTGTTTTTT
>-|TRBJ1-6|TRBV7-6|TRBD1
CASSREIGQGANSPLHF
TGTGCCAGCAGCCGTGAGATAGGACAGGGGGCTAATTCACCCCTCCACTTT
>-|TRBJ1-4|TRBV29-1|TRBD1
CSVVVGGASPNEKLFF
TGCAGCGTTGTAGTAGGGGGCGCCTCCCCTAATGAAAAACTGTTTTTT
>-|TRBJ1-2|TRBV7-9|TRBD1
CASSHAGTGENYGYTF
TGTGCCAGCAGCCACGCCGGGACAGGGGAGAACTATGGCTACACCTTC
>-|TRBJ2-3|TRBV6-6|TRBD2
CASSPLSGSATDTQYF
TGTGCCAGCAGTCCTCTTAGCGGGAGTGCGACAGATACGCAGTATTTT
>-|TRBJ2-4|TRBV29-1|-
CSVEHAVAKNIQYF
TGCAGCGTTGAACACGCAGTAGCCAAAAACATTCAGTACTTC
>-|TRBJ1-2|TRBV5-6|-
CASSLSRAGYGYTF
TGTGCCAGCAGCTTGTCCAGGGCGGGCTATGGCTACACCTTC
>-|TRBJ2-7|TRBV30|TRBD2
CAWRGLATQGSYEQYF
TGTGCCTGGAGGGGACTAGCGACGCAAGGCTCCTACGAGCAGTACTTC
>-|TRBJ2-7|TRBV7-3|TRBD2
CTSSFGRGGIYEQYF
TGTACCAGCAGTTTCGGACGCGGGGGGATATACGAGCAGTACTTC
>-|TRBJ2-1|TRBV10-3|-
CAISGEGGPAYNEQFF
TGTGCCATCAGTGGGGAGGGGGGACCTGCCTACAATGAGCAGTTCTTC
>few|TRBJ2-7|TRBV18|-
CASSSGQESYEQYF
TGTGCCAGCTCGTCCGGACAAGAATCCTACGAGCAGTACTTC
>-|TRBJ2-7|TRBV7-9|TRBD2
CASSIPSGRAYEQYF
TGTGCCAGCAGCATTCCTAGCGGGAGGGCCTACGAGCAGTACTTC
>once|TRBJ2-1|TRBV19|TRBD2
CASKAREALGEQFF
TGTGCCAGTAAAGCACGGGAGGCGCTCGGGGAGCAGTTCTTC
>-|TRBJ2-1|TRBV5-1|TRBD2
CASSLLASGNEQFF
TGCGCCAGCAGCTTACTTGCTAGCGGCAATGAGCAGTTCTTC
>few|TRBJ1-1|TRBV29-1|-
CSGAWLNTEAFF
TGCAGCGGGGCCTGGTTGAACACTGAAGCTTTCTTT
>-|TRBJ2-7|TRBV20-1|-
CSAPSAGRLGYEQYF
TGCAGTGCTCCATCGGCGGGAAGGTTGGGCTACGAGCAGTACTTC
>few|TRBJ1-2|TRBV10-3|-
CAITPKGDSGDGYTF
TGTGCCATCACCCCAAAAGGGGACTCGGGGGATGGCTACACCTTC
>-|TRBJ2-3|TRBV3-1|-
CASSQGFRRGSTDMQYF
TGTGCCAGCAGCCAAGGGTTTCGGCGGGGCAGCACAGATATGCAGTATTTT
>-|TRBJ2-7|TRBV27|TRBD1
CASSLFGTDYEQYF
TGTGCCAGCAGTTTATTTGGGACAGACTACGAGCAGTACTTC
>-|TRBJ2-3|TRBV6-1|TRBD2
CASSERLAGGPGTDTQYF
TGTGCCAGCAGTGAACGGCTAGCGGGAGGGCCGGGCACAGATACGCAGTATTTT
>-|TRBJ2-1|TRBV2|TRBD1
CASSGDRGAYNEQFF
TGTGCCAGCAGTGGAGACAGGGGCGCCTACAATGAGCAGTTCTTC
>-|TRBJ2-1|TRBV5-1|TRBD1
CASITGTGGYDEQFF
TGCGCCAGCATTACCGGGACAGGGGGGTACGATGAGCAGTTCTTC
>-|TRBJ2-4|TRBV2|TRBD2
CASYGGGNIQYF
TGTGCCAGCTACGGGGGGGGAAACATTCAGTACTTC
>few|TRBJ2-5|TRBV5-1|-
CASSLYGEETQYF
TGCGCCAGCAGCTTATACGGGGAAGAGACCCAGTACTTC
>-|TRBJ2-6|TRBV4-1|TRBD1
CASSQERGLVLGANVLTF
TGCGCCAGCAGCCAAGAGAGGGGGCTGGTTCTCGGGGCCAACGTCCTGACTTTC
>-|TRBJ2-4|TRBV9|TRBD1
CASSPGQGSLAKNIQYF
TGTGCCAGCAGCCCGGGACAGGGGTCACTAGCCAAAAACATTCAGTACTTC
>few|TRBJ2-7|TRBV10-3|TRBD1
CAIREDRSTYEQYF
TGTGCCATCAGGGAGGACAGGTCTACCTACGAGCAGTACTTC
>-|TRBJ1-2|TRBV7-9|TRBD1
CASSLTGDGYTF
TGTGCCAGCAGCCTGACAGGGGATGGCTACACCTTC
>few|TRBJ1-5|TRBV12-3/TRBV12-4|-
CASSLQSLRWPQHF
TGTGCCAGCAGTTTACAGAGCCTCAGATGGCCCCAGCATTTT